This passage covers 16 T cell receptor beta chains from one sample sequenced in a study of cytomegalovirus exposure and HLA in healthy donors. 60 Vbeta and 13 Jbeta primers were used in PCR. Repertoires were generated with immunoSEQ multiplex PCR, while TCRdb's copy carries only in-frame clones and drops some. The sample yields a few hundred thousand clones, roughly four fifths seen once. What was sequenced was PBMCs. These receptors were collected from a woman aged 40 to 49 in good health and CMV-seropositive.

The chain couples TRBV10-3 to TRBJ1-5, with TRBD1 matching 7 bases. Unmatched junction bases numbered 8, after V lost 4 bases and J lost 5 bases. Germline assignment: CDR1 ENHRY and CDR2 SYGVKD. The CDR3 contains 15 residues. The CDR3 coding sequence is TGTGCCATCAGTGTGAGGACAGGCACCGATCAGCCCCAGCATTTT. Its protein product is CAISVRTGTDQPQHF.

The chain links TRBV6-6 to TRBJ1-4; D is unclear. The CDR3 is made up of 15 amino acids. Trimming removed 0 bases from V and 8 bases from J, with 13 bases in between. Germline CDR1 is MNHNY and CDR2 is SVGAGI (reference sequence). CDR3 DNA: TGTGCCAGCAGTTACTCGTCCGGGAGAGGAGAAAAACTGTTTTTT. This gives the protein CASSYSSGRGEKLFF.

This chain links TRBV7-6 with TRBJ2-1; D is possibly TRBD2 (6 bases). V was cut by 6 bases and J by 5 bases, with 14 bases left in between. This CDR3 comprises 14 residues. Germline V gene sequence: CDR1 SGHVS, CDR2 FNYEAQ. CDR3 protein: CASSPRLENNEQFF. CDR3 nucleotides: TGTGCCAGCAGTCCACGACTAGAAAACAATGAGCAGTTCTTC.

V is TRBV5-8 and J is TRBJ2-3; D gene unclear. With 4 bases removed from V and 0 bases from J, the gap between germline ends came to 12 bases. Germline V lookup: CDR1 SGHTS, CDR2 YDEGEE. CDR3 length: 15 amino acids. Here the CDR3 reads CASSPSPASTDTQYF. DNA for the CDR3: TGTGCCAGCAGCCCCTCCCCAGCGAGCACAGATACGCAGTATTTT.

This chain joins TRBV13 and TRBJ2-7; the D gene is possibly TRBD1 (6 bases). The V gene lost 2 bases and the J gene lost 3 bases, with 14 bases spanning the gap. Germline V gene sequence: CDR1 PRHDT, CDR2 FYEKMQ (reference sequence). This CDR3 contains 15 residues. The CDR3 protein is CASSLSPDSDYEQYF. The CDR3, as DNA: TGTGCCAGCAGCTTATCCCCGGACAGCGACTACGAGCAGTACTTC.

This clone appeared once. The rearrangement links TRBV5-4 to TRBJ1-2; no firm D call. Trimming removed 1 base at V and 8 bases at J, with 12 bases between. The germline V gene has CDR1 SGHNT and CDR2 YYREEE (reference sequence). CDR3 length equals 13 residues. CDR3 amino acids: CASSLSYSEGYTF. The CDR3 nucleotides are TGTGCCAGCAGCTTGAGTTACAGTGAGGGCTACACCTTC.

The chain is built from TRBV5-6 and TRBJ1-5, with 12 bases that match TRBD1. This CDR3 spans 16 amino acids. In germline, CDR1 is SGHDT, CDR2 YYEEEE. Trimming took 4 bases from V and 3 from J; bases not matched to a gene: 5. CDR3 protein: CASSKWDRGLNQPQHF. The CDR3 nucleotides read TGTGCCAGCAGCAAATGGGACAGGGGGCTCAATCAGCCCCAGCATTTT.

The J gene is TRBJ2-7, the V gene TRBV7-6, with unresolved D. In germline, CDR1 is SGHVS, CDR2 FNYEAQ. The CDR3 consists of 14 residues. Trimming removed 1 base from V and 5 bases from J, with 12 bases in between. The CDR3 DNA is TGTGCCAGCAGCTTAGAGAGGAATCGCAACGAGCAGTACTTC. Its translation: CASSLERNRNEQYF.

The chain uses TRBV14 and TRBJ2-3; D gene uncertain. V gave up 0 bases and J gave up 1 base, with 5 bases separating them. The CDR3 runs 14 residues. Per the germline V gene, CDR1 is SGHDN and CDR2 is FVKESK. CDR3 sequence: CASSQDQGTDTQYF. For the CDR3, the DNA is TGTGCCAGCAGCCAAGATCAGGGCACAGATACGCAGTATTTT. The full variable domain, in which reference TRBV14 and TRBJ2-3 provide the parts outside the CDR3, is EAGVTQFPSHSVIEKGQTVTLRCDPISGHDNLYWYRRVMGKEIKFLLHFVKESKQDESGMPNNRFLAERTGGTYSTLKVQPAELEDSGVYFCASSQDQGTDTQYFGPGTRLTVL.

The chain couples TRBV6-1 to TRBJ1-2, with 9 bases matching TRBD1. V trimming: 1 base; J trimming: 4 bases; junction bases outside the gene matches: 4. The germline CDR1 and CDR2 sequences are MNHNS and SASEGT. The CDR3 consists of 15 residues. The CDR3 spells CASSEGTGVGYGYTF. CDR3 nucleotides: TGTGCCAGCAGTGAAGGGACAGGGGTGGGCTATGGCTACACCTTC.

The CDR3: CSVYTGGNTEAFF. CDR3 bases: TGCAGCGTTTACACAGGGGGCAACACTGAAGCTTTCTTT. The chain joins TRBV29-1 to TRBJ1-1; 9 positions match TRBD1. J was trimmed by 2 bases and V by 5 bases; bases with no gene match: 3. Germline V CDR1 and CDR2: SQVTM, ANQGSEA. This CDR3 is built from 13 residues.

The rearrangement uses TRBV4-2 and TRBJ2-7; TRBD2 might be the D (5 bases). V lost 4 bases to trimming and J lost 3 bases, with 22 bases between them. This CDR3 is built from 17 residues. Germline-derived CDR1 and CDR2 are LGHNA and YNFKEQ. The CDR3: CASSPPAEITGNYEQYF. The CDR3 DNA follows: TGTGCCAGCAGCCCTCCAGCGGAGATCACCGGCAACTACGAGCAGTACTTC.

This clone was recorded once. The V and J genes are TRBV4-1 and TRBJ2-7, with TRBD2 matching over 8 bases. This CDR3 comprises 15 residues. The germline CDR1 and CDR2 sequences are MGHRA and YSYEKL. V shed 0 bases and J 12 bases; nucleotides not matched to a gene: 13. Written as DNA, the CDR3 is TGCGCCAGCAGCCAAGATGAGCTAGCGGGCGAGAGAAGGTACTTC. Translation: CASSQDELAGERRYF.

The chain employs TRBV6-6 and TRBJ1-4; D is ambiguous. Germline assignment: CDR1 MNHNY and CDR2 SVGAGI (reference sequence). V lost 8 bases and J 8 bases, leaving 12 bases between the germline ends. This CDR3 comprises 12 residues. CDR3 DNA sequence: TGTGCCAGCCAGGCGGGTTGGGAAAAACTGTTTTTT. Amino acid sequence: CASQAGWEKLFF.

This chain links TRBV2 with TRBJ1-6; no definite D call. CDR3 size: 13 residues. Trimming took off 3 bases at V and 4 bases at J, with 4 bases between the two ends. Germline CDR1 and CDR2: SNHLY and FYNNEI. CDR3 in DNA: TGTGCCAGCAGTGAGGCATATAATTCACCCCTCCACTTT. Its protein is CASSEAYNSPLHF.

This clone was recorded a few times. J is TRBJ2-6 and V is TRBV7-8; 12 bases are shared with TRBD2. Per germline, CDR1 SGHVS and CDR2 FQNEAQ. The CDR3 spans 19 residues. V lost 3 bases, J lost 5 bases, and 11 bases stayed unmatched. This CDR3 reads CASSFRRLAGVNWANVLTF. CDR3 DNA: TGTGCCAGCAGCTTCCGCCGACTAGCGGGAGTGAACTGGGCCAACGTCCTGACTTTC.